This TCR beta chain was identified during a study of blood T cell repertoires in COVID-19. Study at large: Sources were T cells, B-cell-depleted T cells, or PBMCs; the material itself was cDNA or gDNA.

Germline-derived CDR1 and CDR2 are SEHNR and FQNEAQ (reference sequence). The CDR3 contains 14 residues. Trimming at V came to 6 bases and at J to 7 bases, leaving 10 bases not matched to a gene. The table came from immunoSEQ multiplex PCR; TCRdb's copy has only in-frame clones and leaves some out. The table lists around 230,000 clones, approximately 80% of them singletons. This TCR was recovered from a man aged 40-49 years who had recovered from COVID-19. The J gene is TRBJ2-7, the V gene TRBV7-9; TRBD1 agrees at 9 bases. The material sequenced was PBMCs or T cells enriched from blood (not recorded which). The CDR3 bases are TGTGCCAGCAGGAGGGGGACAGGGTTAGGGGAGCAGTACTTC. Amino acids: CASRRGTGLGEQYF.